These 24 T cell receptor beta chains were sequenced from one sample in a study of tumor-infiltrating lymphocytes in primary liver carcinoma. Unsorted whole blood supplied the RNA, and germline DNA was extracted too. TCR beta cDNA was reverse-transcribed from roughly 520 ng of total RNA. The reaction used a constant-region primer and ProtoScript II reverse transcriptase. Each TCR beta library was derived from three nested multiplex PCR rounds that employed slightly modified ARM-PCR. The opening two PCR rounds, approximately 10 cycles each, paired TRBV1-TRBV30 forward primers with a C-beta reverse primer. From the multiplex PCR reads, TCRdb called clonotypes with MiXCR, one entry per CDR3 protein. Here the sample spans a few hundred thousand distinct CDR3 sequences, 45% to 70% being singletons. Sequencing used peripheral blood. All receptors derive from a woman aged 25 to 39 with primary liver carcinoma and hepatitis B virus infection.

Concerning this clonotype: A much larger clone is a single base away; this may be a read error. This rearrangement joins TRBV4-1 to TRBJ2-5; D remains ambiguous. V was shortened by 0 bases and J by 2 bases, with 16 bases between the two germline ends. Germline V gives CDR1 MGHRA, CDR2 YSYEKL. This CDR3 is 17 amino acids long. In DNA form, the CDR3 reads TGCGCCAGCAGCCAAGATCGTAGCTGGAACCAACAAGAGACCCAGTACTTC. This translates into CASSQDRSWNQQETQYF.

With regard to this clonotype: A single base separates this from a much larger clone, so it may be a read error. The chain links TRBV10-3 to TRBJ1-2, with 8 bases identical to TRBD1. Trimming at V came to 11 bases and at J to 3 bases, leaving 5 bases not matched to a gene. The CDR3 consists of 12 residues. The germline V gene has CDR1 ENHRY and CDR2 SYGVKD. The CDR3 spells CAFQGADYGYTF. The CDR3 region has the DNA TGTGCCTTCCAGGGGGCTGACTATGGCTACACCTTC.

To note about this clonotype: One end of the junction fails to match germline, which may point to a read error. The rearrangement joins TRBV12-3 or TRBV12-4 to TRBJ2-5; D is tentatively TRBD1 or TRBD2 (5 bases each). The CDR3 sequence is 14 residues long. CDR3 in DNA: TGTACCAGCAGTTTTTCGGTTGGGGGAGAGACCCAGTACTTC. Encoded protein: CTSSFSVGGETQYF.

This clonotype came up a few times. The CDR3 coding sequence is TGTGCCAGCGATCTGGGGGGAGGAGGCGGCTACACCTTC. Encoded protein: CASDLGGGGGYTF. J is TRBJ1-2 and V is TRBV6-6; perhaps TRBD1 as D (5 bases). This CDR3 spans 13 amino acids. Germline values: CDR1 MNHNY, CDR2 SVGAGI (reference sequence). Trimming removed 8 bases at V and 8 bases at J, with 18 bases between.

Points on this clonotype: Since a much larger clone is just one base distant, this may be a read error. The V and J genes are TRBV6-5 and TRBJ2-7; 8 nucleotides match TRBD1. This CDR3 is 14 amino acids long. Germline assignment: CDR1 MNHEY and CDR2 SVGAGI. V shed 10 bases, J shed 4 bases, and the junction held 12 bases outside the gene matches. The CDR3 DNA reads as TGTGCCACCCAAGTCAGGGGGCACGGATACGAGCAGTACTTC. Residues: CATQVRGHGYEQYF.

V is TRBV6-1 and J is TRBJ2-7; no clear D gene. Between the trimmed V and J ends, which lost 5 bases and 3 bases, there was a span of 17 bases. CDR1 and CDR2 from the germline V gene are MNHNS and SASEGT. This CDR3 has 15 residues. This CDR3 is CASSLGQPRNYEQYF. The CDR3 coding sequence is TGTGCCAGCAGTTTGGGCCAACCTAGGAACTACGAGCAGTACTTC.

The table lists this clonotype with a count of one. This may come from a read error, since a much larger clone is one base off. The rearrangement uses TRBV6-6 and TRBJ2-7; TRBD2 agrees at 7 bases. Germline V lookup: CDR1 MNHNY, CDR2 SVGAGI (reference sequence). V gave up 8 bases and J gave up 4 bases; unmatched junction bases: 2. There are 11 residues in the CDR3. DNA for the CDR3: TGTGCCAGCGGGGAGGGGTACGAGCAGTACTTC. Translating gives CASGEGYEQYF.

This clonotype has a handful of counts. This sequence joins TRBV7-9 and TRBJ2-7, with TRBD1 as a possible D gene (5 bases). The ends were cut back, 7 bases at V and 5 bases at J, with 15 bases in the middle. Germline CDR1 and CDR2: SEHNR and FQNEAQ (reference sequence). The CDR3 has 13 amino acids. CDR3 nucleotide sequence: TGTGCCAGCACCCAGGGTATTTCTGACGAGCAGTACTTC. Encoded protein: CASTQGISDEQYF.

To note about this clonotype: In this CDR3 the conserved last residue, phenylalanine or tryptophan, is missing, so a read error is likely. CDR3 loop: CASRDTGKETQYS. CDR3 sequence (DNA): TGTGCCAGCAGAGATACAGGGAAAGAGACCCAGTACTCC. This chain links TRBV12-3 or TRBV12-4 with TRBJ2-5; tentative D call: TRBD1 (6 bases). The CDR3 runs 13 residues. Trimming removed 6 bases from V and 3 bases from J, with 11 bases in between.

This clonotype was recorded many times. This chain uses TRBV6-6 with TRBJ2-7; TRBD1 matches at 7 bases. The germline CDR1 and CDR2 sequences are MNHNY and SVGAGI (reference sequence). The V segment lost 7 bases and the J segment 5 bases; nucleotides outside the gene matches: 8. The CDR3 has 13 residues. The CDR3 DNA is TGTGCCAGCAACGACAGGGAGTCTAACGAGCAGTACTTC. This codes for CASNDRESNEQYF.

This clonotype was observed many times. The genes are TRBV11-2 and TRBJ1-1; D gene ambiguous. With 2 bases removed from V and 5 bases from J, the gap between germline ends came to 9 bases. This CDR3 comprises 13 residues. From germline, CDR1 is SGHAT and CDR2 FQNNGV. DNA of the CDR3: TGTGCCAGCAGCTTATTTGCCGAAACTGAAGCTTTCTTT. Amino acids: CASSLFAETEAFF. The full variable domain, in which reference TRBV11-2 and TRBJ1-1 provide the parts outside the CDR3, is EAGVAQSPRYKIIEKRQSVAFWCNPISGHATLYWYQQILGQGPKLLIQFQNNGVVDDSQLPKDRFSAERLKGVDSTLKIQPAKLEDSAVYLCASSLFAETEAFFGQGTRLTVV.

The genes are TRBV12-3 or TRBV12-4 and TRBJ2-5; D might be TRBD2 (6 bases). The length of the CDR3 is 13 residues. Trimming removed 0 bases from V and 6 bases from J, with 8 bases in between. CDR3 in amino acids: CASSLAGGKTQYF. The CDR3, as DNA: TGTGCCAGCAGTTTAGCGGGCGGGAAGACCCAGTACTTC.

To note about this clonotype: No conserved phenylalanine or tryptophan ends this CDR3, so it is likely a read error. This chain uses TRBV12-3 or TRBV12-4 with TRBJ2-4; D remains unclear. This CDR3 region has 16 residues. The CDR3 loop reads CASSLGVVLAKNIQYL. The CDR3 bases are TGTGCTAGCAGCCTCGGCGTGGTACTAGCCAAAAACATTCAGTACCTC.

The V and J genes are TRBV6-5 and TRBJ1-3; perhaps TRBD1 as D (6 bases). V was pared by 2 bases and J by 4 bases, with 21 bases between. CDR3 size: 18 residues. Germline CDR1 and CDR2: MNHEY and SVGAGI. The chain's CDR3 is CASSYIPRGQGSGNTIYF. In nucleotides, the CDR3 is TGTGCCAGCAGTTACATACCCCGGGGACAAGGCTCCGGAAACACCATATATTTT.

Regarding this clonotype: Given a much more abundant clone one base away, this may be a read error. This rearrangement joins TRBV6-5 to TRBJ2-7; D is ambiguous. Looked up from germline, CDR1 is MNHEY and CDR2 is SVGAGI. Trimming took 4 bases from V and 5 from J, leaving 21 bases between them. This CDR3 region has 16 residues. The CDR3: CASSSLRRRADDEQYF. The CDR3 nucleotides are TGTGCCAGCAGTTCTCTTCGTAGACGCGCCGACGACGAGCAGTACTTC.

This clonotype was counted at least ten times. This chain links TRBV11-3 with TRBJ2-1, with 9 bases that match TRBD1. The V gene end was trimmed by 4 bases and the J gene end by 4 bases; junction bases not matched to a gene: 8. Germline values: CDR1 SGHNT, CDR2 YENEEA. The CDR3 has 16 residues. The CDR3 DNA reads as TGTGCCAGCAGCTCGACCGGGACAGGGAAATACAATGAGCAGTTCTTC. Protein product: CASSSTGTGKYNEQFF.

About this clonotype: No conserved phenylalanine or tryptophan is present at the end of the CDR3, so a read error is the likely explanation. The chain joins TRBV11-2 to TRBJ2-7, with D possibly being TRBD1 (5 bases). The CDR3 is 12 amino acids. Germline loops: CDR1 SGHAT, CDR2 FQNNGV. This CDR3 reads CTSSPGLKEQYL. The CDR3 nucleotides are TGTACCAGCAGCCCAGGGTTGAAAGAGCAGTACCTC.

CDR3 residues: CASSLGGLAASTDTQYF. CDR3 nucleotides: TGTGCCAGCAGCTTGGGGGGTCTCGCGGCTAGCACAGATACGCAGTATTTT. The J gene is TRBJ2-3, the V gene TRBV5-6, with unresolved D. The germline V and J ends were trimmed by 0 bases and 0 bases, with 14 bases remaining between them. Germline CDR1 is SGHDT and CDR2 is YYEEEE. CDR3 length equals 17 residues.

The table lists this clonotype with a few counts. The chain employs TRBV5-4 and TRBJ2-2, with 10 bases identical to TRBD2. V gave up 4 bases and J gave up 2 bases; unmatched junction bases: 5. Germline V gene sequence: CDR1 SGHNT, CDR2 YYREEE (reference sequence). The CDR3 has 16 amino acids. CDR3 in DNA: TGTGCCAGCAGCGACCCTAGCGGGAGAAACACCGGGGAGCTGTTTTTT. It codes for CASSDPSGRNTGELFF.

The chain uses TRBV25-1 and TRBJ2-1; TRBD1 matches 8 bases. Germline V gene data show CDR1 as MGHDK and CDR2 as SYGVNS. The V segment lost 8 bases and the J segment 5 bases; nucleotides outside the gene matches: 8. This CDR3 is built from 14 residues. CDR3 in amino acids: CASESRDRNNEQFF. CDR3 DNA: TGTGCCAGCGAGAGCCGGGACAGGAACAATGAGCAGTTCTTC.

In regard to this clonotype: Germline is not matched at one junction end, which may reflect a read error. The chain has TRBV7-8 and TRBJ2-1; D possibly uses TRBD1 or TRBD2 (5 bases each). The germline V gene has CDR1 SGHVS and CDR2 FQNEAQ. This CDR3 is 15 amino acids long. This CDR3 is CASSSTRDPYNEQFF. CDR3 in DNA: TGTGCCAGCAGTTCCACAAGGGACCCCTACAATGAACAGTTCTTC. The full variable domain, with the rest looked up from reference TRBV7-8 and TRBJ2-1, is GAGVSQSPRYKVAKRGQDVALRCDPISGHVSLFWYQQALGQGPEFLTYFQNEAQLDKSGLPSDRFFAERPEGSVSTLKIQRTQQEDSAVYLCASSSTRDPYNEQFFGPGTRLTVL.

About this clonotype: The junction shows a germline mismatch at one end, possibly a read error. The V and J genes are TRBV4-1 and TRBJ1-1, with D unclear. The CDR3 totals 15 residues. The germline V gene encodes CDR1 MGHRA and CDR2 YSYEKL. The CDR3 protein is CDSSQEFRENTEAFF. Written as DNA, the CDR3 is TGCGACAGCAGCCAAGAATTTAGAGAAAACACTGAAGCTTTCTTT.

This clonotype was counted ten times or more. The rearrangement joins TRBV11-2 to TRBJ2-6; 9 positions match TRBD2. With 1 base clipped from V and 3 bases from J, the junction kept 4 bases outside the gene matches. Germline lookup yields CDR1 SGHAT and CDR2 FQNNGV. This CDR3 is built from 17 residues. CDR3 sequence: CASSLGSGSSGANVLTF. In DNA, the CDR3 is TGTGCCAGCAGCTTAGGTAGCGGGAGCAGTGGGGCCAACGTCCTGACTTTC.

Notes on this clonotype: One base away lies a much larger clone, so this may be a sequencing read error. CDR3 sequence reads: CSVTSNSYEQYF. Here the CDR3 DNA reads TGCAGCGTTACTTCGAATTCCTACGAGCAGTACTTC. The chain uses TRBV29-1 and TRBJ2-7; no reliable D call. The germline gives CDR1 SQVTM, CDR2 ANQGSEA. The V and J ends lost 5 bases and 1 base respectively, with 9 bases between them. CDR3 length equals 12 residues.